This TCR beta chain is drawn from a study of STAT3 mutations in large granular lymphocyte leukemia (dated by TCRdb to between 2018 and 2021). For the study in its entirety: In roughly half of the longitudinally sequenced T-LGLL patients, canonical activating STAT3 mutations were detected. Serial deep sequencing of TCRbeta CDR3 and STAT3 was performed in patients with T-cell large granular lymphocyte leukemia to reconstruct clonal hierarchy and dynamics. Over half of the T-LGLL patients were given one or more immunosuppressive therapy regimens, and roughly 37% of the treated patients had a hematologic response. From an initial cohort of 200 to 250 LGL patients, roughly 20 representative T-LGLL cases were chosen for longitudinal sequencing of TCRbeta and STAT3. Patients were sequenced at 4 time points on average, with the number of samplings per patient ranging from 2 to 8. Two patients with natural killer LGL leukemia were also sequenced longitudinally as controls within the study. On the study overall, not on this receptor specifically: TCR clonotype switching after therapy was seen in about 35% of the 18 patients, with all newly emerging clones being STAT3 wild type. The burden of the dominant TCR clone was higher than the STAT3 mutant burden in several patients, which suggests that the STAT3 mutation arose secondarily inside a clone that had already expanded. Because codominant clonotypes persisted in some patients, a small but highly pathogenic clone may have been missed. The linking of therapy response to changes in TCR clonal burden was complicated by variable intervals between samplings and differing treatment regimens. Every T-LGLL patient showed at least one immunodominant TCRbeta clonotype, and about half showed multiple immunodominant subclonotypes. Because no samples were available when a clone first appeared, clonal expansion had to be inferred from samplings taken at other points.

This clone was counted a few times. The specificity of this receptor is unknown. The record has no base qualities; no much larger clone is one base away. The CDR3 runs 14 amino acids, cysteine and phenylalanine included. The CDR3 DNA has 42 bases and is translated from base 1. According to the germline V gene, CDR1 reads MNHEY and CDR2 reads SVGAGI. V has 4 bases trimmed and J has 5 bases trimmed; junction bases matching no gene number 4. TCRbeta libraries were sequenced on an Illumina MiSeq, and an average of around 41,000 productive templates per sample was obtained. Multiplex PCR amplification was used to generate TCRbeta CDR3 libraries with the immunoSEQ assay. Under the source paper's analysis protocol: Repertoire diversity was calculated as previously defined, with values near 0 taken to indicate extremely monoclonal samples. TCRdb took this table from immuneACCESS and kept in-frame rearrangements with V and J called. Such tables lack part of the clones; where checked against another copy, unresolved V genes explain under half of the gap, and the rest is unexplained. The V and J calls and clone size were taken over from that table, and D and trimming were inferred from the DNA. This sample lists roughly 4,500 clones; approximately 62% were detected once. The ten largest clones capture 30% to 40% of the sample.

The same DNA, extracted from blood mononuclear cells, served for both TCR sequencing and STAT3 sequencing. What was sequenced was PBMCs. The sequence was obtained from a human donor with T large granular lymphocyte leukemia. Some clones in this sample may be carry-over from other donors' samples. The sequence links TRBV6-5 to TRBJ2-7; 11 bases in the junction line up with TRBD2. Here the CDR3 is given as CASSLTSGKHEQYF. The sequence in DNA is TGTGCCAGCAGTTTGACTAGCGGGAAACACGAGCAGTACTTC.